Shown below are 26 T cell receptor beta chains from a single sample sequenced in a study of shared clonotypes between healthy human individuals. Profiled with immunoSEQ multiplex PCR; TCRdb holds only in-frame clones, not every one. Among 1 million to 1.2 million clones listed, 60% to 80% were seen once. Sequenced: memory CD4+ T cells from PBMCs. Subset of the sample: CD45RA-negative fraction. These receptors were collected from a man aged 18 to 29 in good health. Some clones in this sample may be carry-over from other donors' samples.

CDR3 sequence reads: CASSQGRAGARAFF. The DNA for the CDR3 is TGCGCCAGCAGCCAAGGGCGGGCGGGCGCGAGAGCTTTCTTT. J is TRBJ1-1 and V is TRBV4-3; D gene uncertain. The CDR3 spans 14 residues. The ends were cut back, 1 base at V and 10 bases at J, with 16 bases in the middle. Germline loops: CDR1 LGHNA, CDR2 YSLEER.

This chain connects TRBV2 to TRBJ2-1; 11 nucleotides line up with TRBD2. Germline V gene data show CDR1 as SNHLY and CDR2 as FYNNEI. The CDR3 is made up of 15 amino acids. V gave up 5 bases and J gave up 5 bases; unmatched junction bases: 5. In DNA form, the CDR3 reads TGTGCCAGCAGTTTAGCGGGAGGGCCGAACAATGAGCAGTTCTTC. This gives the protein CASSLAGGPNNEQFF.

The rearrangement joins TRBV4-3 to TRBJ2-5; D unresolved. Trimming removed 0 bases from V and 1 base from J, with 15 bases in between. The CDR3 covers 17 residues. CDR1 and CDR2 from the germline V gene are LGHNA and YSLEER. The CDR3 DNA reads as TGCGCCAGCAGCCAAGAGTATAGACGACGCTCCCAAGAGACCCAGTACTTC. Protein sequence: CASSQEYRRRSQETQYF.

The chain uses TRBV11-3 and TRBJ1-1, with D maybe TRBD1 (5 bases). V lost 5 bases and J lost 1, with 14 bases in between. This CDR3 has 15 residues. From germline, CDR1 is SGHNT and CDR2 YENEEA. As DNA, the CDR3 is TGTGCCAGCAGCCCGTCGGGGGGGACGAACACTGAAGCTTTCTTT. Translated, it gives CASSPSGGTNTEAFF.

The chain is built from TRBV18 and TRBJ2-7; no clear D. The CDR3 sequence is 14 residues long. The V end was cut by 1 base, the J end by 3 bases, with 10 bases between. Germline CDR1 and CDR2: KGHSH and LQKENI. CDR3 in amino acids: CASSPQRDLYEQYF. The CDR3 DNA is TGTGCCAGCTCACCACAGCGAGACCTCTACGAGCAGTACTTC.

The rearrangement joins TRBV4-2 to TRBJ1-6, with TRBD1 as a possible D gene (6 bases). The V gene lost 1 base and the J gene lost 8 bases, with 9 bases spanning the gap. CDR1 is LGHNA and CDR2 is YNFKEQ in the germline V gene. The CDR3 has 14 amino acids. CDR3 region: CASSQGYRDSPLHF. The CDR3 DNA reads TGTGCCAGCAGCCAAGGGTACAGGGATTCACCCCTCCACTTT.

This rearrangement joins TRBV10-3 to TRBJ2-7, with 10 bases that match TRBD2. V shed 5 bases, J shed 0 bases, and the junction held 1 base outside the gene matches. CDR3 length: 14 residues. The V gene's germline CDR1 is ENHRY and CDR2 SYGVKD. CDR3 DNA sequence: TGTGCCATCAGTTGGACTAGCGGCTCCTACGAGCAGTACTTC. It is translated as CAISWTSGSYEQYF.

About this clone itself: The same CDR3 arises from other DNA sequences in this sample as well. The chain employs TRBV7-3 and TRBJ2-1, with a possible D match to TRBD2 (6 bases). Germline lookup yields CDR1 SGHTA and CDR2 FQGTGA. With 1 base removed from V and 10 bases from J, the gap between germline ends came to 8 bases. This CDR3 has 12 amino acids. DNA of the CDR3: TGTGCCAGCAGCTTAATTGCGGGGGAGCAGTTCTTC. The encoded protein is CASSLIAGEQFF.

This chain uses TRBV28 with TRBJ2-1; tentatively, D is TRBD1 or TRBD2 (6 bases each). Between the trimmed V and J ends, which lost 7 bases and 4 bases, there was a span of 20 bases. CDR1 is MDHEN, CDR2 SYDVKM, per germline. The CDR3 length is 16 residues. The CDR3 coding sequence is TGTGCCAGCACCCTAGGGGGGACCCTCGATTACAATGAGCAGTTCTTC. It encodes CASTLGGTLDYNEQFF.

The V call is TRBV28, the J call TRBJ1-3, with D possibly matching TRBD1 (5 bases). The germline V gene has CDR1 MDHEN and CDR2 SYDVKM. This CDR3 is built from 13 residues. The V end lost 8 bases, the J end lost 1 base, and 9 bases lay between the germline ends. The CDR3 DNA is TGTGCCAGCGGGACCGAATCTGGAAACACCATATATTTT. This translates into CASGTESGNTIYF.

The chain is built from TRBV9 and TRBJ2-6; 7 bases line up with TRBD1. The CDR3 is 16 residues long. Germline CDR1 and CDR2: SGDLS and YYNGEE. With 5 bases clipped from V and 1 base from J, the junction kept 6 bases outside the gene matches. The CDR3 spells CASRGGAWSGANVLTF. The CDR3 DNA sequence: TGTGCCAGCAGAGGGGGCGCATGGTCTGGGGCCAACGTCCTGACTTTC.

This chain uses TRBV29-1 with TRBJ2-1, with 9 bases lining up with TRBD1. This CDR3 is 13 amino acids long. After removal of 6 bases from V and 8 bases from J, the junction contained 8 bases not matched to a gene. Germline V lookup: CDR1 SQVTM, CDR2 ANQGSEA. CDR3 in amino acids: CSVRDRDGYEQFF. The CDR3 region has the DNA TGCAGCGTCCGGGACAGGGATGGTTATGAGCAGTTCTTC.

This clone was counted a few times. The rearrangement joins TRBV2 to TRBJ1-2; tentatively, D is TRBD1 (6 bases). The CDR3 runs to 13 residues. V lost 2 bases and J 8 bases, leaving 12 bases between the germline ends. From germline, CDR1 is SNHLY and CDR2 FYNNEI. Here the CDR3 reads CASSEPGARGYTF. The CDR3 region has the DNA TGTGCCAGCAGTGAACCGGGGGCGCGCGGCTACACCTTC.

The chain employs TRBV28 and TRBJ1-2; no clear D gene. The V and J ends lost 4 bases and 6 bases respectively, with 9 bases between them. In germline, CDR1 is MDHEN, CDR2 SYDVKM. There are 12 residues in the CDR3. Here the CDR3 DNA reads TGTGCCAGCAGTTCAATAGTGGATGGCTACACCTTC. Its translation is CASSSIVDGYTF.

To note about this clone: At the DNA level, this CDR3 is encoded by other sequences in the same sample as well. The chain uses TRBV5-1 and TRBJ2-5, with 10 bases fitting TRBD2. Germline V CDR1 and CDR2: SGHRS, YFSETQ. V lost 5 bases and J lost 5; bases outside the gene matches: 6. The CDR3 consists of 14 residues. This CDR3 is CASRQTSGQETQYF. CDR3 bases: TGCGCCAGCAGACAGACTAGCGGGCAGGAGACCCAGTACTTC.

This chain uses TRBV5-8 with TRBJ2-2; D is possibly TRBD2 (5 bases). V was pared by 1 base and J by 7 bases, with 20 bases between. From germline, CDR1 is SGHTS and CDR2 YDEGEE. The CDR3 covers 17 residues. The CDR3 is CASSLFGLAGGIGELFF. CDR3 nucleotides: TGTGCCAGCAGCTTGTTCGGGCTAGCTGGAGGTATCGGGGAGCTGTTTTTT.

A word on this clone: Being one base from a much bigger clone, this may be a read error. V gene TRBV5-6 combines with J gene TRBJ2-6; 9 bases line up with TRBD2. The V and J ends lost 2 bases and 2 bases, in that order; junction bases with no gene match: 2. The CDR3 consists of 16 residues. The germline V gene encodes CDR1 SGHDT and CDR2 YYEEEE. The CDR3 nucleotides read TGTGCCAGCAGCTTTAGCGGGAGCACTGGGGCCAACGTCCTGACTTTC. It specifies CASSFSGSTGANVLTF.

The chain links TRBV23-1 to TRBJ1-4, with D unresolved. TRBV23-1 has ORF status, its function being uncertain. This CDR3 is 13 amino acids long. Trimming removed 1 base at V and 14 bases at J, with 14 bases between. CDR3 loop: CASSQLGPIWLFF. The CDR3 DNA sequence: TGCGCCAGCAGTCAATTGGGCCCGATTTGGCTGTTTTTT.

The chain combines TRBV7-9 with TRBJ2-7, with D tentatively TRBD1 or TRBD2 (5 bases each). V was trimmed by 5 bases and J by 4 bases, leaving 12 bases between them. Germline CDR1 is SEHNR and CDR2 is FQNEAQ (reference sequence). CDR3 length equals 13 residues. CDR3 loop: CASSMGVSYEQYF. CDR3 bases: TGTGCCAGCAGCATGGGGGTGTCTTACGAGCAGTACTTC.

The V and J genes are TRBV28 and TRBJ1-5; D not resolved. This CDR3 comprises 14 residues. Germline V gives CDR1 MDHEN, CDR2 SYDVKM. Trimming took 4 bases from V and 5 from J, leaving 12 bases between them. For the CDR3, the DNA is TGTGCCAGCAGTTCGGGAGGACGGTATCAGCCCCAGCATTTT. Translating gives CASSSGGRYQPQHF. Combining the CDR3 with reference TRBV28 and TRBJ1-5 gives the whole variable domain DVKVTQSSRYLVKRTGEKVFLECVQDMDHENMFWYRQDPGLGLRLIYFSYDVKMKEKGDIPEGYSVSREKKERFSLILESASTNQTSMYLCASSSGGRYQPQHFGDGTRLSIL.

The chain uses TRBV10-1 and TRBJ2-7, with 7 bases that match TRBD2. Germline trimming cut 4 bases from V and 6 bases from J; bases unmatched to any gene: 9. The CDR3 consists of 14 residues. The germline V gene has CDR1 WNHNN and CDR2 SYGVQD (reference sequence). In DNA form, the CDR3 reads TGCGCCAGCAGTGGGTCGGGAGGCCTCGGCGAGCAGTACTTC. This gives the protein CASSGSGGLGEQYF.

V and J are TRBV9 and TRBJ1-3; tentatively, D is TRBD1 (5 bases). Germline V gives CDR1 SGDLS, CDR2 YYNGEE. Trimming removed 5 bases at V and 4 bases at J, with 16 bases between. The CDR3 extends over 15 amino acids. The CDR3 sequence is CASRDDGGAGNTIYF. The CDR3 bases are TGTGCCAGCAGGGACGACGGCGGGGCAGGAAACACCATATATTTT.

V is TRBV6-1 and J is TRBJ2-5, with 7 bases identical to TRBD2. Germline CDR1 reads MNHNS; CDR2 reads SASEGT. The CDR3 consists of 12 residues. V gave up 1 base and J gave up 13 bases; unmatched junction bases: 6. This chain's CDR3 is CASSEVWGRGYF. The CDR3 DNA reads TGTGCCAGCAGTGAAGTTTGGGGGAGGGGGTACTTC.

The chain joins TRBV28 to TRBJ1-5; TRBD1 aligns across 7 bases. The trim removed 3 bases at V and 5 bases at J, leaving 4 bases unmatched. The V gene's germline CDR1 is MDHEN and CDR2 SYDVKM. This CDR3 comprises 14 residues. CDR3 residues: CASSLTGWDQPQHF. Written as DNA, the CDR3 is TGTGCCAGCAGTTTGACAGGGTGGGATCAGCCCCAGCATTTT.

A few counts support this clone. The chain is built from TRBV2 and TRBJ2-7, with unresolved D. Germline V gene sequence: CDR1 SNHLY, CDR2 FYNNEI. The CDR3 has 15 amino acids. The germline V and J ends were trimmed by 4 bases and 0 bases, with 13 bases remaining between them. The CDR3 is CASSVFQAISYEQYF. DNA for the CDR3: TGTGCCAGCAGTGTGTTCCAGGCGATCTCCTACGAGCAGTACTTC.

This clone was detected a few times. Written as DNA, the CDR3 is TGTGCCAGCAGCCAACGGTGGTCTTCCTCCTACGAGCAGTACTTC. Its translation: CASSQRWSSSYEQYF. The chain joins TRBV14 to TRBJ2-7; D not resolved. The CDR3 runs 15 residues. Trimming left V 2 bases short and J 0 bases short, with 11 bases between. Germline CDR1 SGHDN, CDR2 FVKESK.